This entry describes one T cell receptor (beta chain). Its antigen is not known. The junction shows a germline mismatch at one end, possibly a read error. The sample is drawn from a study of identical twins. cDNA molecules carried unique molecular identifiers, and template switching added a universal primer site. TCRdb re-derived calls from the 5' RACE reads in MiXCR, one entry per CDR3 protein. The sample yields 650,000 to 800,000 distinct CDR3 sequences, over 8.5% seen once. Germline CDR1 and CDR2: MNHNS and SASEGT. The CDR3 sequence is 14 residues long. Whole-study findings and limits: A cross-sectional statistical analysis, not follow-up of the same donors, supported the conclusions. There was more out-of-frame TCR alpha sharing in monozygotic twins than models estimated.

These data are also associated with another study on yellow fever vaccine responses in identical twins.

This TCR was recovered from a woman between 18 and 29 years old in good health. The chain combines TRBV6-1 with TRBJ2-2; possibly TRBD2 for D (5 bases). Input material: PBMCs. The CDR3: CASSLLLSSGKLFF. CDR3 bases: TGTGCCAGCAGCCTCCTTTTAAGCTCCGGGAAGCTGTTTTTT.